The following is a TCR beta chain sequence with its context. Antigen unknown. Time point noted: before natalizumab initiation. The data are from a study of multiple sclerosis patients with progressive multifocal leukoencephalopathy. Findings and caveats of the study: The findings' link to JC virus versus immunocompromise remained uncertain.

This was a survey-level run. Repertoires were generated with immunoSEQ multiplex PCR, while TCRdb's copy carries only in-frame clones and drops some. The sample holds about 32,000 clones, around 93% seen once. Unmatched junction bases numbered 5, after V lost 8 bases and J lost 2 bases. The germline gives CDR1 SGDLS, CDR2 YYNGEE. The CDR3 contains 14 residues. The chain joins TRBV9 to TRBJ2-2, with TRBD1 matching 8 bases. This receptor was obtained from a man aged 30-40 years with multiple sclerosis. Input material: PBMCs. CDR3 protein: CASRTGFNTGELFF. The CDR3 DNA reads as TGTGCCAGTCGGACAGGGTTCAACACCGGGGAGCTGTTTTTT.